This is a list of T cell receptor beta chains from one sample in a study of graft-versus-host responses after intestinal transplantation. These receptors have no identified antigens. The assay was immunoSEQ multiplex PCR, and TCRdb's table has in-frame clones only and misses some. Altogether about 51,000 clones are present, roughly 90% being singletons, with the ten largest covering around 0.6%. The sample in question was unstimulated CD4+ T cells sorted from spleen or lymph node cells, obtained before transplant. All receptors come from a human donor who was the organ donor for an intestinal transplant. CDR3s include the opening cysteine and the closing phenylalanine or tryptophan. The order of the fields is V gene, J gene, D gene, clone size, CDR3 DNA, CDR3 protein. A D gene is named only where the DNA matches it firmly. Clone size is shown for a subset of rows, as once, few, many or a class of expanded clone.

>TRBV15|TRBJ1-5|NA|NA
TGTGCCACCAGCAGACAGGCTAATCAGCCCCAGCATTTT
CATSRQANQPQHF
>TRBV7-8|TRBJ2-1|NA|NA
TGTGCCAGCAGCCGCTCCCAGGGATCTAACAATGAGCAGTTCTTC
CASSRSQGSNNEQFF
>TRBV9|TRBJ2-3|TRBD2|NA
TGTGCCAGCAGCGTAACCCCTGGGCTAGCGGGGGGAGATACGCAGTATTTT
CASSVTPGLAGGDTQYF
>TRBV19|TRBJ2-7|TRBD1|once
TGTGCCAGTAGTGGGCCAGGGGGAACCTACGAGCAGTACTTC
CASSGPGGTYEQYF
>TRBV29-1|TRBJ2-1|TRBD2|NA
TGCAGCGTTGATTTCTTGCGGGAGTTATTGGGGAATGAGCAGTTCTTC
CSVDFLRELLGNEQFF
>TRBV9|TRBJ2-7|NA|NA
TGTGCCAGCAGCGTATCCCCCGGTTCGGTTGAGCAGTACTTC
CASSVSPGSVEQYF
>TRBV2|TRBJ2-3|NA|NA
TGTGCCAGCAGTGAATGGTACGGGTTCGCAGATACGCAGTATTTT
CASSEWYGFADTQYF
>TRBV9|TRBJ2-3|NA|few
TGTGCCAGCAGCGCTTCCCCCGGTCGGGATACGCAGTATTTT
CASSASPGRDTQYF
>TRBV25-1|TRBJ1-5|TRBD1|NA
TGTGCCAGCAGGGGACAGGGAAATCAGCCCCAGCATTTT
CASRGQGNQPQHF
>TRBV18|TRBJ2-2|TRBD1|NA
TGTGCCAGCTCTACGGACAGGGAGAACACCGGGGAGCTGTTTTTT
CASSTDRENTGELFF
>TRBV6-6|TRBJ2-1|NA|NA
TGTGCCAGCAGTTACTCCCCGGGACTGATCAATGAGCAGTTCTTC
CASSYSPGLINEQFF
>TRBV2|TRBJ1-4|TRBD1|NA
TGTGCCAGCAGTGAAGGGACAGGGAGTGAAAAACTGTTTTTT
CASSEGTGSEKLFF
>TRBV5-5|TRBJ2-7|NA|NA
TGTGCCAGCAGCCTTCCTTCTCCCTACGAGCAGTACTTC
CASSLPSPYEQYF